This TCR beta chain is drawn from a study of PD-1 blockade in mismatch repair-deficient tumors. Study-wide context: Patients had over ten mismatch repair-deficient cancer types and were previously treated and progressing.

This CDR3 has 14 residues. Germline-derived CDR1 and CDR2 are SEHNR and FQNEAQ (reference sequence). Trimming took 5 bases from V and 5 from J, leaving 15 bases between them. Some clones are missing from TCRdb's copy, which holds only in-frame ones; the method was immunoSEQ multiplex PCR. The table has approximately 100,000 clones, approximately 83% seen once. Mismatch repair deficiency was confirmed in all patients, by PCR or immunohistochemistry. TCRs were sequenced from three patients responding to pembrolizumab. The sequence was obtained from an adult with mismatch repair-deficient cancer. Sample: peripheral blood, taken roughly eight months after starting pembrolizumab. This chain joins TRBV7-9 and TRBJ1-1; TRBD1 might be the D (5 bases). In DNA form, the CDR3 reads TGTGCCAGCAGCCCTGTGGGGGGGAATACTGAAGCTTTCTTT. Translation gives CASSPVGGNTEAFF.